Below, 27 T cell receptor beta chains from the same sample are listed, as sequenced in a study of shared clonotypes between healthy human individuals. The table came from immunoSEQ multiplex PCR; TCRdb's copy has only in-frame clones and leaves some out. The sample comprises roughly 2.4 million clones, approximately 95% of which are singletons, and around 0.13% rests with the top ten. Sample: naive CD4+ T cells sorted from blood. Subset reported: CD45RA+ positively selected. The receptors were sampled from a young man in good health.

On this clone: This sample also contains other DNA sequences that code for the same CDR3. The CDR3: CASSLSREQYF. The CDR3 region has the DNA TGTGCCAGCAGTTTAAGTCGGGAGCAGTACTTC. V is TRBV28 and J is TRBJ2-7; D uncertain. This CDR3 contains 11 residues. With 2 bases removed from V and 7 bases from J, the gap between germline ends came to 6 bases. The germline V gene has CDR1 MDHEN and CDR2 SYDVKM.

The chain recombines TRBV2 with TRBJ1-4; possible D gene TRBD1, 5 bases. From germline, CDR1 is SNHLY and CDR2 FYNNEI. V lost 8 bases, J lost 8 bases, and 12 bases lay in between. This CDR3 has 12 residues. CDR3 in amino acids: CASGRVGEKLFF. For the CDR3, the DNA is TGTGCCAGCGGCAGGGTAGGCGAAAAACTGTTTTTT.

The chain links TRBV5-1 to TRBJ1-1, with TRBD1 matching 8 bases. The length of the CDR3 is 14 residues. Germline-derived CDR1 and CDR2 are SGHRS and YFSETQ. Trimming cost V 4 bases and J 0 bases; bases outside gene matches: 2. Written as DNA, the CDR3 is TGCGCCAGCAGCCGGACAGGGTTGAACACTGAAGCTTTCTTT. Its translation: CASSRTGLNTEAFF.

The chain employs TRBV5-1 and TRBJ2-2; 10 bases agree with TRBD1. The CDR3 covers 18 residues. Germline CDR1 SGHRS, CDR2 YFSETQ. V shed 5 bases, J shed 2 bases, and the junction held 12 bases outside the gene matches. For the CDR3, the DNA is TGCGCCAGCAGTAGCATACCGGGACAGGGGACCAACACCGGGGAGCTGTTTTTT. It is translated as CASSSIPGQGTNTGELFF.

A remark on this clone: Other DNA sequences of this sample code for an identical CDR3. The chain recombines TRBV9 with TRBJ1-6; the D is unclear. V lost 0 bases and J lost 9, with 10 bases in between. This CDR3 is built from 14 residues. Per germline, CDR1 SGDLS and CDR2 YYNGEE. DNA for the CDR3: TGTGCCAGCAGCGTAGCTGGGGTTGGTTCACCCCTCCACTTT. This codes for CASSVAGVGSPLHF.

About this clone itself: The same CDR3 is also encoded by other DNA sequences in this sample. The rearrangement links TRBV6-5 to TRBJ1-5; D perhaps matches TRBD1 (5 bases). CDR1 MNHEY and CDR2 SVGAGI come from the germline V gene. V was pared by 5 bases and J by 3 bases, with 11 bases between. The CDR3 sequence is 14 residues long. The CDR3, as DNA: TGTGCCAGCAGTCGGGGGGGATACAATCAGCCCCAGCATTTT. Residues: CASSRGGYNQPQHF.

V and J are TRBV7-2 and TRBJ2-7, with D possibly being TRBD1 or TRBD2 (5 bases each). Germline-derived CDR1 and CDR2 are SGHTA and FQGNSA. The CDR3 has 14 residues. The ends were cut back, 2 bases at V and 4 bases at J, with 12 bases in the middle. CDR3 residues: CASSLMRGNYEQYF. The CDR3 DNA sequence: TGTGCCAGCAGCTTAATGAGGGGAAATTACGAGCAGTACTTC.

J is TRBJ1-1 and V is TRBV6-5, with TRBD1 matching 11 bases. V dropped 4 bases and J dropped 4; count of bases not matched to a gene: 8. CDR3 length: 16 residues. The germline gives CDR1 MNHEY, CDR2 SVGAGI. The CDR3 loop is CASSSFPGTGGTEAFF. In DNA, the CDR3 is TGTGCCAGCAGTTCGTTCCCCGGGACAGGGGGCACTGAAGCTTTCTTT.

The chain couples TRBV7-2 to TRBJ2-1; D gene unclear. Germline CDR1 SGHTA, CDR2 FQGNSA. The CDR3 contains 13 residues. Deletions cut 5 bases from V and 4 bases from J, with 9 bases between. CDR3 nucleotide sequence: TGTGCCAGCAGCGCGGACCCGTACAATGAGCAGTTCTTC. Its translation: CASSADPYNEQFF. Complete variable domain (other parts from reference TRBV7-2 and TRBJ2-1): GAGVSQSPSNKVTEKGKDVELRCDPISGHTALYWYRQSLGQGLEFLIYFQGNSAPDKSGLPSDRFSAERTGGSVSTLTIQRTQQEDSAVYLCASSADPYNEQFFGPGTRLTVL.

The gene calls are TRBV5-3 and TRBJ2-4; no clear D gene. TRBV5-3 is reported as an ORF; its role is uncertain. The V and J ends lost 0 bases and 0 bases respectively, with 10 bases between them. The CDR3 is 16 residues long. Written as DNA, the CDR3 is TGTGCCAGAAGCTTGGTCACATGGCTAGCCAAAAACATTCAGTACTTC. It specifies CARSLVTWLAKNIQYF.

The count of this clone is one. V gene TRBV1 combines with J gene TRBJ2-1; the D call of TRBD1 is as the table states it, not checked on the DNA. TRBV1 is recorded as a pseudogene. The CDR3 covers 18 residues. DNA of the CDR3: TGCACCAGCAGCCCCCCCCCTCGGCAGGGTTTGGGATACAATGAGCAGTTCTTC. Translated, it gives CTSSPPPRQGLGYNEQFF.

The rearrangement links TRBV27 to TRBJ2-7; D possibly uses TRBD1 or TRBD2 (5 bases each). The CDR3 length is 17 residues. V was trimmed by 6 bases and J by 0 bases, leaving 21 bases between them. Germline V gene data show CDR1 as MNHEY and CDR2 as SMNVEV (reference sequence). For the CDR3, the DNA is TGTGCCAGCAGCGTAGGACGCCCGGGACGGAACTCCTACGAGCAGTACTTC. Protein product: CASSVGRPGRNSYEQYF.

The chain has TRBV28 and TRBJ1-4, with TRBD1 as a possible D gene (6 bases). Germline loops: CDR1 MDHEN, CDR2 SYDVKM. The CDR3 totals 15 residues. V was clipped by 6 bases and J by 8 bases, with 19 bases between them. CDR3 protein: CASREQGQEREKLFF. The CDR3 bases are TGTGCCAGCAGGGAACAGGGTCAGGAGCGGGAAAAACTGTTTTTT.

The CDR3 DNA is TGTGCCAGCACCCGGGACAGAAACACTGAAGCTTTCTTT. Encoded protein: CASTRDRNTEAFF. V and J are TRBV2 and TRBJ1-1; 7 positions agree with TRBD1. CDR1 and CDR2 from the germline V gene are SNHLY and FYNNEI. CDR3 size: 13 residues. Germline trimming cut 7 bases from V and 2 bases from J; bases unmatched to any gene: 4.

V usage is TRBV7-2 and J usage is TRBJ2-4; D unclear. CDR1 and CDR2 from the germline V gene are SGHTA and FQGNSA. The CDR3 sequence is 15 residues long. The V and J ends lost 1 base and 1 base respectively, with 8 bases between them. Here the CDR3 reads CASSLVGSAKNIQYF. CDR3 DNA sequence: TGTGCCAGCAGCTTAGTTGGCAGCGCCAAAAACATTCAGTACTTC.

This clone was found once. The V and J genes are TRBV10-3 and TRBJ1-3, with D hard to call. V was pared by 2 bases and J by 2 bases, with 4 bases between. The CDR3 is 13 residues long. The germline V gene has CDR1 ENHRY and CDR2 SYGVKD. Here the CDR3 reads CAISEAAGNTIYF. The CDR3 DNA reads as TGTGCCATCAGTGAGGCGGCTGGAAACACCATATATTTT.

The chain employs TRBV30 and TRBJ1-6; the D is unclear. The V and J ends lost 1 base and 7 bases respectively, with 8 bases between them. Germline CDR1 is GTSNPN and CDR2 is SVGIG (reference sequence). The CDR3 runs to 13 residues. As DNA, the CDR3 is TGTGCCTGGAGTGGATTCGAGAATTCACCCCTCCACTTT. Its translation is CAWSGFENSPLHF. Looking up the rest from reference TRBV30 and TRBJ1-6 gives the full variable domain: SQTIHQWPATLVQPVGSPLSLECTVEGTSNPNLYWYRQAAGRGLQLLFYSVGIGQISSEVPQNLSASRPQDRQFILSSKKLLLSDSGFYLCAWSGFENSPLHFGNGTRLTVT.

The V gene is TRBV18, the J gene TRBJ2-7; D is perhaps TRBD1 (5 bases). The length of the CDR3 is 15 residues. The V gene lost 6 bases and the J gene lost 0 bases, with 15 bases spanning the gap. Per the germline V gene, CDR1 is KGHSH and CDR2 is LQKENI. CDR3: CASSPDTYRSYEQYF. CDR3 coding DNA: TGTGCCAGCTCCCCGGACACTTACCGCTCCTACGAGCAGTACTTC.

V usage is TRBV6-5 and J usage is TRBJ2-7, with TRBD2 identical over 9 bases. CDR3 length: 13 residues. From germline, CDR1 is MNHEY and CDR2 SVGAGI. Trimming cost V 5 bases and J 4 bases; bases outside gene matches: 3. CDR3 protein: CASSGLAIYEQYF. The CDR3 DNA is TGTGCCAGCAGTGGACTAGCGATATACGAGCAGTACTTC.

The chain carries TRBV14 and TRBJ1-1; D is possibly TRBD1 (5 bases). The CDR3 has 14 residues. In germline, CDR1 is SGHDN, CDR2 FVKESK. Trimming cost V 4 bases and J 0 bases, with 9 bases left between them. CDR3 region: CASSRQPMNTEAFF. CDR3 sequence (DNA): TGTGCCAGCAGCCGACAGCCCATGAACACTGAAGCTTTCTTT.

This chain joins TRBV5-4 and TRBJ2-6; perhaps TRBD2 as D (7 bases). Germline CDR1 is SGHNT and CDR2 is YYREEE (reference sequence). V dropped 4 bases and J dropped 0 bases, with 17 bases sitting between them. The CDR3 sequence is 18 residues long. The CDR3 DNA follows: TGTGCCAGCAGCCCCCGAGAGGGAGGGGGCTCTGGGGCCAACGTCCTGACTTTC. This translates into CASSPREGGGSGANVLTF.

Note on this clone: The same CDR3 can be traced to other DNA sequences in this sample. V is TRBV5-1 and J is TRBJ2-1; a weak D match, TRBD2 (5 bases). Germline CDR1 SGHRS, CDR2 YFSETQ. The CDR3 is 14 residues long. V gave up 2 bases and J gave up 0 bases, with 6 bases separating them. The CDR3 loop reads CASSLAVSYNEQFF. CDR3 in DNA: TGCGCCAGCAGCTTAGCGGTCTCCTACAATGAGCAGTTCTTC.

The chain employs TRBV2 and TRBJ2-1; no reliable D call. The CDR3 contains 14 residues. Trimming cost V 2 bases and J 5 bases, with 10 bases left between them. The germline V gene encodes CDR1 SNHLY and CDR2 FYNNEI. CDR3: CASSERGPHNEQFF. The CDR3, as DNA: TGTGCCAGCAGTGAACGCGGCCCTCACAATGAGCAGTTCTTC.

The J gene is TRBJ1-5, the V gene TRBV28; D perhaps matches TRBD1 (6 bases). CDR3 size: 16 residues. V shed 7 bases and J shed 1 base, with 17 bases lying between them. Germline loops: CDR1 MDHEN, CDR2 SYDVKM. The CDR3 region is CASMRGGSISNQPQHF. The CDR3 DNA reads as TGTGCCAGCATGAGAGGGGGAAGCATCAGCAATCAGCCCCAGCATTTT. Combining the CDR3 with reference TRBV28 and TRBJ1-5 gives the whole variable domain DVKVTQSSRYLVKRTGEKVFLECVQDMDHENMFWYRQDPGLGLRLIYFSYDVKMKEKGDIPEGYSVSREKKERFSLILESASTNQTSMYLCASMRGGSISNQPQHFGDGTRLSIL.

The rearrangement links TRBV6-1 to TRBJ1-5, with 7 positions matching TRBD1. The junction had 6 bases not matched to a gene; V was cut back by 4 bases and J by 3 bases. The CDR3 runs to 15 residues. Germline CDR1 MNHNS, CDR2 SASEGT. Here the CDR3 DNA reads TGTGCCAGCAGTGTGGCGGGACAGCTCAATCAGCCCCAGCATTTT. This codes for CASSVAGQLNQPQHF.

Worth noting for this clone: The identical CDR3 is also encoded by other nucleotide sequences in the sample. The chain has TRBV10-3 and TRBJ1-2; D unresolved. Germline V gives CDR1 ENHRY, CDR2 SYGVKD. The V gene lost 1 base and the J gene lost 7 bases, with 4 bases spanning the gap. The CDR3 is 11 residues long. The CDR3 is CAISELGGYTF. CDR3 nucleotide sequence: TGTGCCATCAGTGAGTTGGGTGGCTACACCTTC.

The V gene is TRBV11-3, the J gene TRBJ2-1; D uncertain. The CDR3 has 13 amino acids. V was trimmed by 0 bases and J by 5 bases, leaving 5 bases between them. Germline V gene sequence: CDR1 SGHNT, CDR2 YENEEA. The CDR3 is CASSLDIDNEQFF. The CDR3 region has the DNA TGTGCCAGCAGCTTAGATATAGACAATGAGCAGTTCTTC. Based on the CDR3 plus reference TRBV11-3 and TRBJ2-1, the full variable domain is EAGVVQSPRYKIIEKKQPVAFWCNPISGHNTLYWYLQNLGQGPELLIRYENEEAVDDSQLPKDRFSAERLKGVDSTLKIQPAELGDSAVYLCASSLDIDNEQFFGPGTRLTVL.